What follows are 20 T cell receptor beta chains derived from one specimen sequenced in a study of T cell changes during pregnancy in multiple sclerosis. This table comes from immunoSEQ multiplex PCR, and its TCRdb copy is limited to in-frame clones, with some not included. The table has tens of thousands of clones, approximately 90% seen once; the top ten hold approximately 0.97%. Specimen: peripheral blood, collected before pregnancy. These TCRs come from a female donor with multiple sclerosis, enrolled in a pregnancy study.

This chain uses TRBV6-5 with TRBJ2-5; D is perhaps TRBD1 (8 bases). Trimming pared 2 bases from V and 6 bases from J, leaving 19 bases between. This CDR3 region has 16 residues. CDR1 is MNHEY and CDR2 is SVGAGI in the germline V gene. The CDR3 DNA reads as TGTGCCAGCAGTTACCGAAGTACAGGGGGGGAAAAGACCCAGTACTTC. Its protein is CASSYRSTGGEKTQYF.

V and J are TRBV2 and TRBJ2-5; 9 bases map to TRBD1. This CDR3 has 15 residues. V was pared by 6 bases and J by 5 bases, with 10 bases of the junction left unmatched. Germline V gene data show CDR1 as SNHLY and CDR2 as FYNNEI. CDR3 DNA sequence: TGTGCCAGCAGGGCCCGGGACAGGGCGCGGGAGACCCAGTACTTC. Amino acids: CASRARDRARETQYF.

The V and J genes are TRBV6-5 and TRBJ1-5, with D perhaps TRBD1 (6 bases). The CDR3 length is 13 residues. V lost 7 bases and J lost 5, with 12 bases in between. CDR1 and CDR2 (germline): MNHEY, SVGAGI. CDR3 in amino acids: CASKGGIHQPQHF. The CDR3 nucleotides read TGTGCCAGCAAAGGGGGAATCCATCAGCCCCAGCATTTT.

The chain uses TRBV4-1 and TRBJ2-5, with D possibly being TRBD2 (5 bases). V lost 4 bases, J lost 4 bases, and 13 bases lay in between. The CDR3 is 14 residues long. Germline assignment: CDR1 MGHRA and CDR2 YSYEKL. The chain's CDR3 is CASSPAGEGETQYF. For the CDR3, the DNA is TGCGCCAGCAGCCCGGCCGGTGAGGGAGAGACCCAGTACTTC.

The chain recombines TRBV15 with TRBJ1-1; the D is unclear. Germline V gene lookup returns CDR1 LNHNV and CDR2 YYDKDF (reference sequence). Between the trimmed V and J ends, which lost 0 bases and 0 bases, there was a span of 8 bases. There are 15 residues in the CDR3. The DNA for the CDR3 is TGTGCCACCAGCAGAGATGTCAGTTTGAACACTGAAGCTTTCTTT. It translates to CATSRDVSLNTEAFF.

The chain uses TRBV28 and TRBJ2-5; tentatively, D is TRBD2 (6 bases). Germline lookup yields CDR1 MDHEN and CDR2 SYDVKM. The CDR3 is made up of 15 amino acids. The germline V and J ends were trimmed by 3 bases and 5 bases, with 16 bases remaining between them. The CDR3: CASSLGGQGGETQYF. CDR3 bases: TGTGCCAGCAGTTTGGGGGGTCAGGGTGGCGAGACCCAGTACTTC.

V and J are TRBV4-1 and TRBJ1-1, with a weak D call TRBD1 (5 bases). The ends were cut back, 1 base at V and 6 bases at J, with 12 bases in the middle. The CDR3 consists of 14 residues. CDR1 and CDR2 (germline): MGHRA, YSYEKL. The CDR3 DNA follows: TGCGCCAGCAGCCAAGTCTCACGGGGGGCTGAAGCTTTCTTT. Translation: CASSQVSRGAEAFF.

This clone was counted a single time. This chain links TRBV4-1 with TRBJ1-1, with 10 bases that match TRBD1. This CDR3 region has 15 residues. The germline V gene encodes CDR1 MGHRA and CDR2 YSYEKL. The J segment lost 3 bases and the V segment lost 4 bases, leaving 5 bases of the junction unmatched. This chain's CDR3 is CASSPRQGADTEAFF. CDR3 coding DNA: TGCGCCAGCAGCCCCCGACAGGGGGCGGACACTGAAGCTTTCTTT.

This chain links TRBV19 with TRBJ2-1; 10 bases line up with TRBD2. This CDR3 region has 15 residues. The germline V gene has CDR1 LNHDA and CDR2 SQIVND (reference sequence). J was trimmed by 3 bases and V by 4 bases; bases with no gene match: 3. The CDR3 DNA is TGTGCCAGTAGTACAGCTAGCGGGAGCTACAATGAGCAGTTCTTC. As protein: CASSTASGSYNEQFF.

The genes are TRBV7-8 and TRBJ1-1, with D uncertain. The CDR3 runs 17 residues. Trimming cost V 5 bases and J 3 bases, with 22 bases left between them. Per the germline V gene, CDR1 is SGHVS and CDR2 is FQNEAQ. For the CDR3, the DNA is TGTGCCAGCAGCCGCCAGATAGGGAGCATCCTTGACACTGAAGCTTTCTTT. Translation: CASSRQIGSILDTEAFF.

The chain couples TRBV4-1 to TRBJ2-7; D not resolved. Germline V gene sequence: CDR1 MGHRA, CDR2 YSYEKL. V shed 0 bases and J shed 5 bases, with 14 bases lying between them. The CDR3 contains 15 residues. CDR3 DNA: TGCGCCAGCAGCCAAGACCCAATTACCAGAAACGAGCAGTACTTC. Its protein is CASSQDPITRNEQYF.

J is TRBJ1-2 and V is TRBV21-1. TRBV21-1 is designated a pseudogene. The CDR3 spans 12 residues. CDR3 nucleotide sequence: TGTGCCAGCAGCGCGCGGTTCAGCGGCTACACCTTC. Protein: CASSARFSGYTF.

The chain joins TRBV25-1 to TRBJ2-7; D is ambiguous. Germline V gene lookup returns CDR1 MGHDK and CDR2 SYGVNS. The V and J ends lost 1 base and 3 bases respectively, with 10 bases between them. The CDR3 runs 14 residues. The CDR3 bases are TGTGCCAGCAGTGAATCCCTCCACAACTACGAGCAGTACTTC. It yields the protein CASSESLHNYEQYF.

The chain is built from TRBV10-3 and TRBJ2-1; possibly TRBD2 for D (6 bases). V was cut by 8 bases and J by 7 bases, with 15 bases left in between. The CDR3 is 13 amino acids. Germline V gene sequence: CDR1 ENHRY, CDR2 SYGVKD. The CDR3 DNA follows: TGTGCCATCCCGGGACTCCCGGGGAATGAGCAGTTCTTC. It is translated as CAIPGLPGNEQFF.

The rearrangement uses TRBV5-1 and TRBJ1-2, with 9 bases identical to TRBD1. Germline V CDR1 and CDR2: SGHRS, YFSETQ. Germline trimming cut 3 bases from V and 6 bases from J; bases unmatched to any gene: 6. The CDR3 extends over 14 amino acids. CDR3 sequence (DNA): TGCGCCAGCAGCTCGGGACAGGGTCTAGATGGCTACACCTTC. This codes for CASSSGQGLDGYTF.

The chain recombines TRBV11-3 with TRBJ2-1; D not certain. Deletions cut 4 bases from V and 9 bases from J, with 10 bases between. CDR1 is SGHNT and CDR2 is YENEEA in the germline V gene. CDR3 size: 12 residues. The CDR3 nucleotides read TGTGCCAGCAGCTCCCAGATTGGTGAGCAGTTCTTC. It specifies CASSSQIGEQFF.

The chain links TRBV5-6 to TRBJ1-1; perhaps TRBD1 as D (5 bases). The CDR3 spans 14 residues. V gave up 4 bases and J gave up 2 bases, with 12 bases separating them. In germline, CDR1 is SGHDT, CDR2 YYEEEE. In nucleotides, the CDR3 is TGTGCCAGCAGCGTTGGACACCGTAACACTGAAGCTTTCTTT. Translation: CASSVGHRNTEAFF.

The chain has TRBV6-5 and TRBJ2-7, with 8 bases identical to TRBD2. The J segment lost 3 bases and the V segment lost 2 bases, leaving 6 bases of the junction unmatched. There are 15 residues in the CDR3. Germline CDR1 reads MNHEY; CDR2 reads SVGAGI. The CDR3 DNA reads as TGTGCCAGCAGTTACCACCCGGGACTAGGCTACGAGCAGTACTTC. Protein: CASSYHPGLGYEQYF.

V gene TRBV5-1 combines with J gene TRBJ1-5; possibly TRBD1 for D (5 bases). This CDR3 contains 15 residues. The V and J ends lost 0 bases and 0 bases respectively, with 7 bases between them. The germline V gene encodes CDR1 SGHRS and CDR2 YFSETQ. In DNA, the CDR3 is TGCGCCAGCAGCTTGGCCGGACATAGCAATCAGCCCCAGCATTTT. Translating gives CASSLAGHSNQPQHF.

This sequence joins TRBV27 and TRBJ1-1, with 8 bases that match TRBD1. The trim removed 8 bases at V and 6 bases at J, leaving 11 bases unmatched. The CDR3 spans 14 residues. Germline CDR1 MNHEY, CDR2 SMNVEV (reference sequence). CDR3 in DNA: TGTGCCAGCTCAGGGGGCGCGGGGTCCCCTGAAGCTTTCTTT. This gives the protein CASSGGAGSPEAFF.